One T cell receptor beta chain is described in this entry. Assay: immunoSEQ multiplex PCR; the TCRdb copy retains only in-frame clones and omits some. This table holds roughly 190,000 clones, 75% to 85% found once. These data belong to a study of blood T cell repertoires in COVID-19. Germline loops: CDR1 SGHTA, CDR2 FQGTGA. The V segment lost 4 bases and the J segment 2 bases; nucleotides outside the gene matches: 6. CDR3 length equals 15 residues. The sequenced material came from peripheral blood. The rearrangement links TRBV7-3 to TRBJ2-3; TRBD1 matches at 7 bases. The receptor's source is a woman in her thirties or forties with COVID-19, enrolled during active disease. CDR3 sequence: CASSSQGQNTDTQYF. The DNA for the CDR3 is TGTGCCAGCAGCTCACAGGGGCAAAACACAGATACGCAGTATTTT.